The rows below give T cell receptor beta chains drawn from one sample of a study of identical twins. TCRdb reprocessed the 5' RACE reads with MiXCR, giving one entry per CDR3 protein. The sample gives approximately 1.8 million distinct CDR3 sequences, 25% to 35% of which show up once; about 0.27% is in the top ten. The sequenced material came from cord blood. These TCRs come from a newborn girl in good health. Each CDR3 is given with its conserved first and last residue. Each record gives: clone size, D gene, J gene, V gene, CDR3 protein, CDR3 DNA. The D gene is left open where the match is weak. Some rows have no size entry. The others give once, few or many, or a class for an expanded clone.

>many|-|TRBJ2-3|TRBV20-1
CSARDLGTTDTQYF
TGCAGTGCTAGAGATCTTGGGACCACAGATACGCAGTATTTT
>-|TRBD2|TRBJ2-3|TRBV3-1
CASSQAPLAGYTDTQYF
TGTGCCAGCAGCCAAGCCCCGCTAGCGGGGTACACAGATACGCAGTATTTT
>few|-|TRBJ2-1|TRBV21-1
CASTPLATHYNEQFF
TGTGCCAGCACCCCGCTAGCGACTCACTACAATGAGCAGTTCTTC
>few|TRBD2|TRBJ2-5|TRBV28
CASSLRHRDYPKETQYF
TGTGCCAGCAGCCTTAGGCACCGGGACTACCCAAAAGAGACCCAGTACTTC
>-|TRBD2|TRBJ2-1|TRBV14
CASSRYSGSDEQFF
TGTGCCAGCAGCCGTTATAGCGGGAGTGATGAGCAGTTCTTC
>many|-|TRBJ1-2|TRBV18
CASSPRTENYGYTF
TGTGCCAGCAGTCCACGGACAGAAAACTATGGCTACACCTTC
>few|-|TRBJ1-5|TRBV20-1
CSARVKGNQPQHF
TGCAGTGCTAGAGTCAAAGGTAACCAGCCCCAGCATTTT
>-|-|TRBJ1-4|TRBV3-1
CASNQDGPQGRGEKLFF
TGTGCCAGCAACCAAGATGGGCCCCAAGGGAGAGGGGAAAAACTGTTTTTT
>-|TRBD2|TRBJ2-5|TRBV20-1
CSARLAVAFQETQYF
TGCAGTGCTAGACTAGCGGTCGCCTTCCAAGAGACCCAGTACTTC
>few|-|TRBJ2-3|TRBV7-2
CASSLVPTGWTISTDTQYF
TGTGCCAGCAGCTTAGTGCCGACTGGATGGACAATAAGCACAGATACGCAGTATTTT
>-|TRBD2|TRBJ2-1|TRBV11-2
CASTGLAGRQSSYNEQFF
TGTGCCAGCACCGGACTAGCGGGGCGTCAAAGCTCCTACAATGAGCAGTTCTTC
>few|TRBD2|TRBJ2-5|TRBV29-1
CSVGELAGGEQYF
TGCAGCGTGGGAGAACTAGCGGGAGGGGAGCAGTACTTC
>few|TRBD2|TRBJ2-7|TRBV7-2
CASSLASIASGVSYEQYF
TGTGCCAGCAGCTTAGCCTCGATCGCTAGCGGGGTCTCCTACGAGCAGTACTTC
>-|-|TRBJ1-1|TRBV12-3/TRBV12-4
CASSFRTDENTEAFF
TGTGCCAGCAGTTTCCGGACAGACGAGAACACTGAAGCTTTCTTT
>once|-|TRBJ1-4|TRBV25-1
CASSESGSGGEKLFF
TGTGCCAGCAGTGAATCGGGGTCAGGAGGAGAAAAACTGTTTTTT
>-|TRBD1|TRBJ2-7|TRBV2
CAGSGRQGASYEQYF
TGTGCCGGCAGTGGCCGACAGGGGGCCTCCTACGAGCAGTACTTC
>few|TRBD2|TRBJ2-2|TRBV29-1
CSVSGGANGELFF
TGCAGCGTTTCGGGGGGGGCCAACGGGGAGCTGTTTTTT
>-|TRBD1|TRBJ2-4|TRBV14
CASSHYTTGAKNIQYF
TGTGCCAGCAGCCATTACACGACAGGGGCCAAAAACATTCAGTACTTC
>-|-|TRBJ1-2|TRBV5-1
CASSSVQGYGYTF
TGCGCCAGCAGCTCGGTGCAGGGCTATGGCTACACCTTC
>-|-|TRBJ2-5|TRBV3-1
CASSPGTFLIQETQYF
TGTGCCAGCAGCCCCGGGACCTTCCTAATCCAAGAGACCCAGTACTTC
>-|-|TRBJ2-7|TRBV29-1
CSVDAGTRRDEQYF
TGCAGCGTCGATGCGGGGACCCGACGGGACGAGCAGTACTTC
>once|TRBD2|TRBJ2-7|TRBV20-1
CSARTSGGAHEQYF
TGCAGTGCTAGGACTAGCGGGGGGGCCCACGAGCAGTACTTC
>many|TRBD2|TRBJ2-1|TRBV24-1
CATSDPVAGEAEQFF
TGTGCCACCAGTGATCCCGTAGCGGGAGAGGCTGAGCAGTTCTTC
>few|TRBD1|TRBJ1-1|TRBV6-6
CASRETGGTEAFF
TGTGCCAGCAGAGAGACAGGGGGCACTGAAGCTTTCTTT
>few|-|TRBJ1-6|TRBV7-9
CASSPGHNSPLHF
TGTGCCAGCAGCCCAGGGCATAATTCACCCCTCCACTTT
>-|-|TRBJ2-3|TRBV20-1
CSAEMGKGTDTQYF
TGCAGTGCCGAGATGGGAAAAGGCACAGATACGCAGTATTTT